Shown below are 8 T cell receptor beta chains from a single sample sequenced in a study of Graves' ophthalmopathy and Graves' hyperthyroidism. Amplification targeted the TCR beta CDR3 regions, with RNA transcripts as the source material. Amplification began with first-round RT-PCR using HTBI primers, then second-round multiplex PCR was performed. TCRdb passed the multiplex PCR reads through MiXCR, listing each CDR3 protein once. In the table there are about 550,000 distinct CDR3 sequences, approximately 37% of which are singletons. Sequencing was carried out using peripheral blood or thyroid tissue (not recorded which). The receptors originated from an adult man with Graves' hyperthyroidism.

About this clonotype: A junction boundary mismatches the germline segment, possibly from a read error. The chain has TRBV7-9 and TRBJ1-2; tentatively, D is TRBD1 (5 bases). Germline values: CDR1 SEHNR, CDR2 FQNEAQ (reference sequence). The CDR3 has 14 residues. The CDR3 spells CASSLAGKMDGCTF. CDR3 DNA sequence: TGCGCCAGCAGCTTAGCAGGGAAGATGGATGGCTGCACCTTC.

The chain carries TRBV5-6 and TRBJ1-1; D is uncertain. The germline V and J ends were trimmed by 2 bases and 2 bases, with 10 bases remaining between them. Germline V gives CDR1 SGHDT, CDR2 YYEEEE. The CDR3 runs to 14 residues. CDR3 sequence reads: CASSFRQQNTEAFF. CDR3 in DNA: TGTGCCAGCAGCTTTCGGCAGCAAAACACTGAAGCTTTCTTT.

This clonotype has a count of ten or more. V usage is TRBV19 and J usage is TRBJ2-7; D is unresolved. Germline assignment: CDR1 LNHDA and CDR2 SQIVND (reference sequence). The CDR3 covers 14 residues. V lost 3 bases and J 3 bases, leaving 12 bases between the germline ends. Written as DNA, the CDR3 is TGTGCCAGTAGTATTGCCTCCAGAGGCTACGAGCAGTACTTC. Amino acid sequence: CASSIASRGYEQYF.

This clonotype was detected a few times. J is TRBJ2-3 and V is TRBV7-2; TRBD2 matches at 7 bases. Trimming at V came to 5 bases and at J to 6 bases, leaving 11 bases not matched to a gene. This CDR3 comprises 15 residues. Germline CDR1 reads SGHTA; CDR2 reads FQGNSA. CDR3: CASSLEGRAGDTQYF. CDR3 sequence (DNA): TGTGCCAGCAGCCTCGAGGGGAGGGCAGGGGATACGCAGTATTTT.

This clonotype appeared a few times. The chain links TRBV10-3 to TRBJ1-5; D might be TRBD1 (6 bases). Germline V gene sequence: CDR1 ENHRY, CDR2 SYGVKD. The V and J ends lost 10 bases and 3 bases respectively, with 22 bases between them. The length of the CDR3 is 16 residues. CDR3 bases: TGTGCCAGCAGCTCAACAGGGCTCATGATCAATCAGCCCCAGCATTTT. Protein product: CASSSTGLMINQPQHF.

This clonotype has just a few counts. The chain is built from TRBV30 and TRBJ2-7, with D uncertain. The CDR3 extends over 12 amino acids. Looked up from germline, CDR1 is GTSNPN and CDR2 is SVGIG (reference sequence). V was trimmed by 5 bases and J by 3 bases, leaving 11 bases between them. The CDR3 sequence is CAWAQVDYEQYF. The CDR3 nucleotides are TGTGCCTGGGCCCAGGTTGACTACGAGCAGTACTTC.

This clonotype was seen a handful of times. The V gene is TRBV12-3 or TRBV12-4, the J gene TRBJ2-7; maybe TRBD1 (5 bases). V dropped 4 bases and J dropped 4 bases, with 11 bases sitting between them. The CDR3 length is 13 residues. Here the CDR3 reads CASSSRQIYEQYF. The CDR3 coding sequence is TGTGCCAGCAGTTCACGACAGATATACGAGCAGTACTTC.

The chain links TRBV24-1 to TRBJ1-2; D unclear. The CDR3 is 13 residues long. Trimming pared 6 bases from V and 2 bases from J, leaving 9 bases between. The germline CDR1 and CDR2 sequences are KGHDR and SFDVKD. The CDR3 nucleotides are TGTGCCACCAGTAACGAGGGAAACTATGGCTACACCTTC. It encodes CATSNEGNYGYTF.